The 3 T cell receptor beta chains in this list originate from one sample, sequenced in a study of tumor-infiltrating lymphocytes in localized non-small cell lung cancer. The data were produced by immunoSEQ multiplex PCR, yet TCRdb's version contains in-frame clones alone and is incomplete. Of about 21,000 clones listed, roughly 80% are singletons. Sequencing was carried out using lung tumor tissue. These receptor sequences come from a human donor with non-small cell lung cancer.

V usage is TRBV2 and J usage is TRBJ2-5, with 11 positions matching TRBD2. There are 15 residues in the CDR3. V gave up 3 bases and J gave up 5 bases; unmatched junction bases: 5. The V gene's germline CDR1 is SNHLY and CDR2 FYNNEI. The CDR3: CASSDRTSGSETQYF. The CDR3, as DNA: TGTGCCAGCAGTGATAGAACTAGCGGGAGCGAGACCCAGTACTTC.

The chain carries TRBV9 and TRBJ1-1; the D gene is possibly TRBD1 (5 bases). Trimming pared 6 bases from V and 3 bases from J, leaving 18 bases between. The CDR3 sequence is 15 residues long. Germline V gives CDR1 SGDLS, CDR2 YYNGEE. In DNA form, the CDR3 reads TGTGCCAGCAAATTCGGGGAGGGACTACACACTGAAGCTTTCTTT. This encodes CASKFGEGLHTEAFF.

The CDR3 DNA is TGTGCCAGCAGTGCGGTGGGTTATGGCTACACCTTC. Translation: CASSAVGYGYTF. This rearrangement joins TRBV2 to TRBJ1-2; D not certain. Trimming shortened V by 4 bases and J by 5 bases, and 8 bases separated the two germline ends. From germline, CDR1 is SNHLY and CDR2 FYNNEI. The CDR3 is 12 residues long.